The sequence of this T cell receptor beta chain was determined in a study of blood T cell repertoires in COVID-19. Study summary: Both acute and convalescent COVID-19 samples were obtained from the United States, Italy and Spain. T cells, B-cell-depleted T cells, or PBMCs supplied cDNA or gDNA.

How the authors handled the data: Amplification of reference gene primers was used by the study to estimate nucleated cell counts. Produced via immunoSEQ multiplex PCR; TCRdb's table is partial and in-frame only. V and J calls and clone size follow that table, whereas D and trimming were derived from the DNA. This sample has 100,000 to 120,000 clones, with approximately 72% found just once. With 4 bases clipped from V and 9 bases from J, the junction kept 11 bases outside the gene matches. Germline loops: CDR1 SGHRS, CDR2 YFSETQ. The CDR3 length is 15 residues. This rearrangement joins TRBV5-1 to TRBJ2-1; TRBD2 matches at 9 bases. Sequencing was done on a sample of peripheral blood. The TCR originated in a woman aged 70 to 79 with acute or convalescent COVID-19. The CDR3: CASSQEAASGTEQFF. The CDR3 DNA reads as TGCGCCAGCAGCCAGGAGGCGGCTAGCGGGACTGAGCAGTTCTTC.